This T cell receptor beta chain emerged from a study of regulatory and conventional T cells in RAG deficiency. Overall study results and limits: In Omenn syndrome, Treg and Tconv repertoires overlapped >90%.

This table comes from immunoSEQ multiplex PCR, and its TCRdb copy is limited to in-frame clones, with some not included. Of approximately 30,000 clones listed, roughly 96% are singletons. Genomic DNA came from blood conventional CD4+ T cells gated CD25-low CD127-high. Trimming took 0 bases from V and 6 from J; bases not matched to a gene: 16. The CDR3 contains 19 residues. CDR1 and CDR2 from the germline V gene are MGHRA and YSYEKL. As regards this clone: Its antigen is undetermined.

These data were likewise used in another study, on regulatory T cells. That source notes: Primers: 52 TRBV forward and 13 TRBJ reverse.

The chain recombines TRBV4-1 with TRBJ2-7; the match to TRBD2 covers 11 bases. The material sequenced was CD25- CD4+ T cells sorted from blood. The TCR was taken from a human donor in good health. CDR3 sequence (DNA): TGCGCCAGCAGCCAAGAGGGGCCTAGCGGGAGGCGGGGTTCGGGCGAGCAGTACTTC. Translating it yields CASSQEGPSGRRGSGEQYF.